A selection of T cell receptor beta chains follows, all from one sample in a study of control samples from healthy donors and cancer patients. This table comes from immunoSEQ multiplex PCR, and its TCRdb copy is limited to in-frame clones, with some not included. Here the sample spans over 150,000 clones, about 95% being singletons. Sequencing was performed on PBMCs. Every receptor here comes from a man aged 60 to 75 with colorectal cancer. CDR3s include the opening cysteine and the closing phenylalanine or tryptophan. The D gene is left open where the match is weak. Where a row states a size, it is once, few, many or the class of an expanded clone; other rows omit it.

V: TRBV6-1; J: TRBJ1-2; size: .; D: .; DNA: TGTGCCAGCAGTGAAGGGGGAGTGGATGGCTACACCTTC; CDR3: CASSEGGVDGYTF
V: TRBV19; J: TRBJ2-3; size: .; D: .; DNA: TGTGCCAGTAGCATCTTTCAGGGGCTAGATACGCAGTATTTT; CDR3: CASSIFQGLDTQYF
V: TRBV18; J: TRBJ1-1; size: .; D: TRBD1; DNA: TGTGCCAGCTCACCACGGGACAGGACCACTGAAGCTTTCTTT; CDR3: CASSPRDRTTEAFF
V: TRBV10-3; J: TRBJ1-1; size: .; D: .; DNA: TGTGCCATCAGTGAGTATGGCGGGAACACTGAAGCTTTCTTT; CDR3: CAISEYGGNTEAFF
V: TRBV5-1; J: TRBJ2-1; size: once; D: TRBD2; DNA: TGCGCCAGCAGCCCCCGGACTAGGGGAGGCGACAATGAGCAGTTCTTC; CDR3: CASSPRTRGGDNEQFF
V: TRBV5-4; J: TRBJ2-5; size: .; D: .; DNA: TGTGCCAGCAGCTTGGTACAGGAACAAGAGACCCAGTACTTC; CDR3: CASSLVQEQETQYF
V: TRBV19; J: TRBJ1-1; size: .; D: .; DNA: TGTGCCAGTAGTATGATCGACAGCGTCGGTAGGAACACTGAAGCTTTCTTT; CDR3: CASSMIDSVGRNTEAFF
V: TRBV20-1; J: TRBJ1-6; size: once; D: .; DNA: TGCAGTGCTAGTAAGGCCAGCCTTACCGATAATTCACCCCTCCACTTT; CDR3: CSASKASLTDNSPLHF
V: TRBV28; J: TRBJ1-5; size: few; D: TRBD1; DNA: TGTGCCAGCAGAATGTGGGACAGCTTGAATCAGCCCCAGCATTTT; CDR3: CASRMWDSLNQPQHF
V: TRBV28; J: TRBJ2-4; size: .; D: .; DNA: TGTGCCATCCAGAATGGGGGGGCGCCGATCGGGGCCAAAAACATTCAGTACTTC; CDR3: CAIQNGGAPIGAKNIQYF
V: TRBV6-1; J: TRBJ2-7; size: .; D: TRBD1; DNA: TGTGCCAGCAGTGAATGGGCAGGGGGCTCCTACGAGCAGTACTTC; CDR3: CASSEWAGGSYEQYF
V: TRBV4-3; J: TRBJ1-2; size: .; D: TRBD1; DNA: TGCGCCAGCAGCCAACCTGGGGACAGGGTTGAAGATGGCTACACCTTC; CDR3: CASSQPGDRVEDGYTF
V: TRBV6-2/TRBV6-3; J: TRBJ2-7; size: .; D: .; DNA: TGTGCCAGCAGTTACCTCATGGGCTACGAGCAGTACTTC; CDR3: CASSYLMGYEQYF
V: TRBV6-1; J: TRBJ1-2; size: .; D: TRBD1; DNA: TGTGCCAGCAGTGAGACAGGGCGAAGGGATGGCTACACCTTC; CDR3: CASSETGRRDGYTF
V: TRBV30; J: TRBJ2-7; size: .; D: .; DNA: TGTGCCTGGAGTGTACGGTCCTACGAGCAGTACTTC; CDR3: CAWSVRSYEQYF
V: TRBV11-3; J: TRBJ2-5; size: .; D: TRBD2; DNA: TGTGCCAGCAGCTCAGGGACTAGCGGGGCCCAGTACTTC; CDR3: CASSSGTSGAQYF
V: TRBV11-3; J: TRBJ2-1; size: .; D: TRBD1; DNA: TGTGCCAGCAGCTTAGGACAGGGGACGGCCAATGAGCAGTTCTTC; CDR3: CASSLGQGTANEQFF
V: TRBV30; J: TRBJ2-2; size: .; D: .; DNA: TGTGCCTGGAAGTGGACCTATACCGGGGAGCTGTTTTTT; CDR3: CAWKWTYTGELFF
V: TRBV3-1/TRBV3-2; J: TRBJ2-3; size: .; D: TRBD2; DNA: TGTGCCAGCAGCCTCGGACTAGTGGTGGCGGATACGCAGTATTTT; CDR3: CASSLGLVVADTQYF
V: TRBV11-2; J: TRBJ2-3; size: .; D: .; DNA: TGTGCCAGCAGCTTCGTTACTGGGGCCCCCGCAGATACGCAGTATTTT; CDR3: CASSFVTGAPADTQYF
V: TRBV19; J: TRBJ1-4; size: once; D: TRBD1; DNA: TGTGCCAGTAATCCTTTCAGGGGGCCGAATGAAAAACTGTTTTTT; CDR3: CASNPFRGPNEKLFF
V: TRBV27; J: TRBJ2-5; size: .; D: TRBD2; DNA: TGTGCCAGCAGTCCGTTGACTAGCGGGGGATACCAAGAGACCCAGTACTTC; CDR3: CASSPLTSGGYQETQYF
V: TRBV27; J: TRBJ2-3; size: once; D: .; DNA: TGTGCCAGCAGTTTACCCTACTCCACAGATACGCAGTATTTT; CDR3: CASSLPYSTDTQYF
V: TRBV6-5; J: TRBJ1-1; size: .; D: TRBD1; DNA: TGTGCCAGCAGTCAGCCGGGACAGGGTGGTGAAGCTTTCTTT; CDR3: CASSQPGQGGEAFF
V: TRBV4-2; J: TRBJ2-3; size: .; D: TRBD1; DNA: TGTGCCAGCAGCCAAGAAGGGACAGGGAGCACAGATACGCAGTATTTT; CDR3: CASSQEGTGSTDTQYF
V: TRBV25-1; J: TRBJ2-4; size: once; D: .; DNA: TGTGCCAGCAGAGGCTCAGGGTCGGCCAAAAACATTCAGTACTTC; CDR3: CASRGSGSAKNIQYF
V: TRBV28; J: TRBJ1-2; size: .; D: TRBD1; DNA: TGTGCCAGCAGTCAGGGGGGTACTACTAACTATGGCTACACCTTC; CDR3: CASSQGGTTNYGYTF
V: TRBV6-5; J: TRBJ2-7; size: .; D: .; DNA: TGTGCCAGCAGTTACGGGGCCCGCTACGAGCAGCACTTC; CDR3: CASSYGARYEQHF
V: TRBV9; J: TRBJ2-5; size: .; D: TRBD1; DNA: TGTGCCAGCAGCGCCGGGGGACAGGTTGGGGAGACCCAGTACTTC; CDR3: CASSAGGQVGETQYF
V: TRBV6-1; J: TRBJ1-6; size: .; D: .; DNA: TGTGCCAGCAGTGACCCGGATTCACCCCTCCACTTT; CDR3: CASSDPDSPLHF
V: TRBV10-1; J: TRBJ1-3; size: once; D: .; DNA: TGCGCCAGCAGTGAGTCGGTGGGGTCTGGAAACACCATATATTTT; CDR3: CASSESVGSGNTIYF
V: TRBV4-3; J: TRBJ2-3; size: .; D: TRBD2; DNA: TGCGCCAGCAGCCTAGCGGGGGGGTGGGATACGCAGTATTTT; CDR3: CASSLAGGWDTQYF
V: TRBV15; J: TRBJ2-7; size: .; D: TRBD1; DNA: TGTGCCACCAGCAGAGGGGTACAGGGGGACTACGAGCAGTACTTC; CDR3: CATSRGVQGDYEQYF
V: TRBV6-1; J: TRBJ2-6; size: .; D: TRBD1; DNA: TGTGCCAGCAGTGGCGTGACAGGGGGCGCTGGGGCCAACGTCCTGACTTTC; CDR3: CASSGVTGGAGANVLTF
V: TRBV18; J: TRBJ2-5; size: .; D: .; DNA: TGTGCCAGCTCACCACGTCAGCAGAGGACCCAAGAGACCCAGTACTTC; CDR3: CASSPRQQRTQETQYF
V: TRBV5-4; J: TRBJ2-5; size: .; D: TRBD2; DNA: TGTGCCAGCAGCTTTGCGGGGGGGACACAAGAGACCCAGTACTTC; CDR3: CASSFAGGTQETQYF
V: TRBV9; J: TRBJ1-3; size: .; D: .; DNA: TGTGCCAGCAGCGTAGTCGATGGTTCTGTCTCTGGAAACACCATATATTTT; CDR3: CASSVVDGSVSGNTIYF
V: TRBV9; J: TRBJ2-5; size: .; D: .; DNA: TGTGCCAGCAGCGTCGGAACGCAAGTACTTCAAGAGACCCAGTACTTC; CDR3: CASSVGTQVLQETQYF
V: TRBV6-5; J: TRBJ2-7; size: .; D: .; DNA: TGTGCCAGCAGCCTAGGGCGGGGTTACGAGCAGTACTTC; CDR3: CASSLGRGYEQYF
V: TRBV7-2; J: TRBJ2-3; size: .; D: .; DNA: TGTGCCAGCAGCTCCTCGACAGGATCCACAGATACGCAGTATTTT; CDR3: CASSSSTGSTDTQYF
V: TRBV7-8; J: TRBJ1-4; size: .; D: .; DNA: TGTGCCAGCACCAGGGGCGGGTGGGAAAAACTGTTTTTT; CDR3: CASTRGGWEKLFF
V: TRBV5-1; J: TRBJ1-3; size: .; D: TRBD1; DNA: TGCGCCAGCAGCTTGGACGGGACAGTTTCCTCTGGAAACACCATATATTTT; CDR3: CASSLDGTVSSGNTIYF
V: TRBV12-3/TRBV12-4; J: TRBJ2-7; size: few; D: .; DNA: TGTGCCAGCAGTTCCGACAGCTACGAGCAGTACTTC; CDR3: CASSSDSYEQYF
V: TRBV25-1; J: TRBJ2-7; size: .; D: .; DNA: TGTGCCAGCAATACCCCGGGAACCTACGAGCAGTACTTC; CDR3: CASNTPGTYEQYF
V: TRBV9; J: TRBJ1-2; size: .; D: TRBD1; DNA: TGTGCCAGCAGCGTAGGGGTTGACGGGACAGGGACTGGCTACACCTTC; CDR3: CASSVGVDGTGTGYTF
V: TRBV19; J: TRBJ2-1; size: .; D: .; DNA: TGTGCCAGTAGTATAGCCTGGTCGGGCGGACGGTACAATGAGCAGTTCTTC; CDR3: CASSIAWSGGRYNEQFF
V: TRBV5-4; J: TRBJ2-7; size: .; D: TRBD1; DNA: TGTGCCAGCAGCTTGTCTGCAGGGGGACCTTCCTACGAGCAGTACTTC; CDR3: CASSLSAGGPSYEQYF
V: TRBV4-1; J: TRBJ1-2; size: .; D: .; DNA: TGCGCCAGCAGCCAAGTCTCTCGGGCTGGCTACACCTTC; CDR3: CASSQVSRAGYTF
V: TRBV19; J: TRBJ1-5; size: .; D: .; DNA: TGTGCCAGTAGTATGAACAATCAGCCCCAGCATTTT; CDR3: CASSMNNQPQHF
V: TRBV7-2; J: TRBJ1-1; size: .; D: .; DNA: TGTGCCAGCAGCTTAGGGCAGGTGAACACTGAAGCTTTCTTT; CDR3: CASSLGQVNTEAFF
V: TRBV5-4; J: TRBJ2-6; size: .; D: .; DNA: TGTGCCAGCAGCTTGGCCGGCCCCGCAAGCTCTGGGGCCAACGTCCTGACTTTC; CDR3: CASSLAGPASSGANVLTF
V: TRBV18; J: TRBJ1-2; size: .; D: .; DNA: TGTGCCAGCTCACCATTGTTATCGAGCGATCTCTCTAACTATGGCTACACCTTC; CDR3: CASSPLLSSDLSNYGYTF
V: TRBV7-8; J: TRBJ1-2; size: few; D: .; DNA: TGTGCCAGCAGCTTAGGTGCGGGTCCCTATGGCTACACCTTC; CDR3: CASSLGAGPYGYTF
V: TRBV19; J: TRBJ1-3; size: .; D: TRBD1; DNA: TGTGCCAGTAGTTTCCCCGGGACAGGGGGCGCTTCTGGAAACACCATATATTTT; CDR3: CASSFPGTGGASGNTIYF